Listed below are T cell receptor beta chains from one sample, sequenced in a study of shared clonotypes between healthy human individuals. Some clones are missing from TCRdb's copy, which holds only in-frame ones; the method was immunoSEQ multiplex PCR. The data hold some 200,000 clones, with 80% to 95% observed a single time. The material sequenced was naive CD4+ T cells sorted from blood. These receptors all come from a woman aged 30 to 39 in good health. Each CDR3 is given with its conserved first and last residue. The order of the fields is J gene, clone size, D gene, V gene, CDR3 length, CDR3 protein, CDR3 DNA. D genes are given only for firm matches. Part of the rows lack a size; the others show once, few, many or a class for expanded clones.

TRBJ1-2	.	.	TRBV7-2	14	CASSLPTANYGYTF	TGTGCCAGCAGCCTCCCGACAGCTAACTATGGCTACACCTTC
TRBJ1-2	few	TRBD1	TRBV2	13	CASSSTGGYGYTF	TGTGCCAGCAGTTCTACAGGGGGCTATGGCTACACCTTC
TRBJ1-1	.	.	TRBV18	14	CASSQDRGDTEAFF	TGTGCCAGCTCTCAAGACAGAGGGGACACTGAAGCTTTCTTT
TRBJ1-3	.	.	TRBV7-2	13	CASSPGHRNTIYF	TGTGCCAGCAGTCCCGGCCACAGAAACACCATATATTTT
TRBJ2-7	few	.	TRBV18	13	CASSDQGSYEQYF	TGTGCCAGCTCAGATCAGGGGTCCTACGAGCAGTACTTC
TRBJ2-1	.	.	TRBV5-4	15	CASSSPREPRGEQFF	TGTGCCAGCAGCTCCCCACGGGAGCCCCGGGGGGAGCAGTTCTTC
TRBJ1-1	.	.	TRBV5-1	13	CASTTTVGTEAFF	TGCGCCAGCACGACGACAGTGGGGACTGAAGCTTTCTTT
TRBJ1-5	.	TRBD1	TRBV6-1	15	CASWPSGQVGQPQHF	TGTGCCAGCTGGCCGTCGGGACAGGTTGGTCAGCCCCAGCATTTT
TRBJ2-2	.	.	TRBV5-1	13	CASIDGPTGELFF	TGCGCCAGCATCGACGGACCCACCGGGGAGCTGTTTTTT
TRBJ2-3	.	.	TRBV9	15	CASSETGPAADTQYF	TGTGCCAGCAGCGAGACAGGTCCGGCTGCAGATACGCAGTATTTT
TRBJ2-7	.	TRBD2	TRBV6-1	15	CASSEAAGGAYEQYF	TGTGCCAGCAGTGAAGCCGCCGGGGGGGCCTACGAGCAGTACTTC
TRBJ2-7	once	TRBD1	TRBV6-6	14	CASSITDRVDEQYF	TGTGCCAGCAGTATTACAGACAGGGTGGACGAGCAGTACTTC
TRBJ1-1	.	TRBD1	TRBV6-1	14	CASSETGMNTEAFF	TGTGCCAGCAGTGAGACAGGGATGAACACTGAAGCTTTCTTT
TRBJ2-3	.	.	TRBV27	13	CASRYRTADTQYF	TGTGCCAGCAGGTATAGGACGGCAGATACGCAGTATTTT
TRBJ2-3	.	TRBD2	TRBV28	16	CASSYSGLRETHTQYF	TGTGCCAGCAGTTACTCGGGTCTGCGGGAGACGCATACGCAGTATTTT